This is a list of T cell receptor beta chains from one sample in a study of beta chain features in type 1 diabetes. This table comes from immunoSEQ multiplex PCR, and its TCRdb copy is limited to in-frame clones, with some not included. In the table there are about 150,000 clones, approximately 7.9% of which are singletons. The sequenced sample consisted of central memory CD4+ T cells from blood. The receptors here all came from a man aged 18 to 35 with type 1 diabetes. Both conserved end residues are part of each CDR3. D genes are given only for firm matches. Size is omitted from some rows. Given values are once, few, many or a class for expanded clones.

cdr3_nt: TGTGCCAGCAGCTCCCTCGGGACAGGGAGCACTGAAGCTTTCTTT; cdr3_aa: CASSSLGTGSTEAFF; v_call: TRBV5-4; j_call: TRBJ1-1; d_call: TRBD1; clone_size: few
cdr3_nt: TGCGCCAGCAGTCAATCAATTGGGGCGGGGGGTATTGGCAATCAGCCCCAGCATTTT; cdr3_aa: CASSQSIGAGGIGNQPQHF; v_call: TRBV23-1; j_call: TRBJ1-5; d_call: .; clone_size: few
cdr3_nt: TGTGCCAGCAGTTACAGGGTGGGAGATGGCTACACCTTC; cdr3_aa: CASSYRVGDGYTF; v_call: TRBV6-5; j_call: TRBJ1-2; d_call: .; clone_size: .
cdr3_nt: TGTGCCAGCTATCTGGTCGGTAACTATGGCTACACCTTC; cdr3_aa: CASYLVGNYGYTF; v_call: TRBV28; j_call: TRBJ1-2; d_call: .; clone_size: few
cdr3_nt: TGCAGGGGGGACAGTATAACCGAAGCTTTCTTT; cdr3_aa: CRGDSITEAFF; v_call: TRBV20-1; j_call: TRBJ1-1; d_call: TRBD1; clone_size: .
cdr3_nt: TGTGCCAGCAGCGTAGATTTGGCAGGGGGCAATCAGCCCCAGCATTTT; cdr3_aa: CASSVDLAGGNQPQHF; v_call: TRBV9; j_call: TRBJ1-5; d_call: .; clone_size: .
cdr3_nt: TGTGCCAGCAGTGAAGGCACAGCCGTGCTGGCAGAGACCCAGTACTTC; cdr3_aa: CASSEGTAVLAETQYF; v_call: TRBV2; j_call: TRBJ2-5; d_call: .; clone_size: .
cdr3_nt: TGCAGCGCAAAACAGAGATACCAGGATACGAGCACTGAAGCTTTCTTT; cdr3_aa: CSAKQRYQDTSTEAFF; v_call: TRBV29-1; j_call: TRBJ1-1; d_call: .; clone_size: few
cdr3_nt: TGCACCAGCAGCCTCATACAGGGCAATCAGCCCCAGCATTTT; cdr3_aa: CTSSLIQGNQPQHF; v_call: TRBV1; j_call: TRBJ1-5; d_call: .; clone_size: .
cdr3_nt: TGTGCCAGCAGGACTAGCGGAACCTACGAGCAGTACTTC; cdr3_aa: CASRTSGTYEQYF; v_call: TRBV7-2; j_call: TRBJ2-7; d_call: TRBD2; clone_size: .
cdr3_nt: TGTGCCTGGAGTGTTCCCGCGACTAGCGACTGGGGAGAGACCCAGTACTTC; cdr3_aa: CAWSVPATSDWGETQYF; v_call: TRBV30; j_call: TRBJ2-5; d_call: TRBD2; clone_size: few
cdr3_nt: TGTGCCAGCAGCTTAGCGGGTAGGGGGTCCGAAAAACTGTTTTTT; cdr3_aa: CASSLAGRGSEKLFF; v_call: TRBV7-6; j_call: TRBJ1-4; d_call: .; clone_size: .
cdr3_nt: TGTGCCAGCAGTTCGGGGGGCAGGGTCAGTGAAAAACTGTTTTTT; cdr3_aa: CASSSGGRVSEKLFF; v_call: TRBV28; j_call: TRBJ1-4; d_call: .; clone_size: .
cdr3_nt: TGTGCCAGCAAGACTGCGGGAGATCCTAACTATGGCTACACCTTC; cdr3_aa: CASKTAGDPNYGYTF; v_call: TRBV28; j_call: TRBJ1-2; d_call: .; clone_size: many
cdr3_nt: TGTGCCAGCAGCTTAATCACTAGCAATGAGCAGTTCTTC; cdr3_aa: CASSLITSNEQFF; v_call: TRBV11-2; j_call: TRBJ2-1; d_call: .; clone_size: few
cdr3_nt: TGTGCCAGCAGCGCTACTAGCGGGGGTGAGACCCAGTACTTC; cdr3_aa: CASSATSGGETQYF; v_call: TRBV9; j_call: TRBJ2-5; d_call: TRBD2; clone_size: .
cdr3_nt: TGTGCCAGCAGCTTAGGTACAGAAACCTATGGCTACACCTTC; cdr3_aa: CASSLGTETYGYTF; v_call: TRBV7-2; j_call: TRBJ1-2; d_call: .; clone_size: few
cdr3_nt: TGCGCCAGCAGCTTGAACGGACAGGGAGGTTCACCCCTCCACTTT; cdr3_aa: CASSLNGQGGSPLHF; v_call: TRBV5-1; j_call: TRBJ1-6; d_call: TRBD1; clone_size: few
cdr3_nt: TGTGCCAGCAGCTCATGGGGAGGACCTTCCACTTACGAGCAGTACTTC; cdr3_aa: CASSSWGGPSTYEQYF; v_call: TRBV7-2; j_call: TRBJ2-7; d_call: .; clone_size: .